This T cell receptor beta chain derives from a study of post-analysis software for immune sequencing data. About the study: Patients had relapsing-remitting, secondary progressive or progressive-relapsing multiple sclerosis; some lacked subtype.

General study points: About 5 TRBV segments occurring more often in patients than controls included TRBV5-6, TRBV5-1 and TRBV20-1. Compared with controls, patients showed significantly lower normalized Chao1 diversity. Under the F measure, samples that were prepared in one batch clustered strongly together.

The V end was cut by 4 bases, the J end by 4 bases, with 19 bases between. Germline CDR1 and CDR2: SQVTM and ANQGSEA. CDR3 size: 15 residues. cDNA libraries for TCR beta contained unique molecular identifiers. Each batch of roughly 1 to 11 million T cells produced hundreds of thousands of cDNA molecules. One entry per CDR3 protein results from TCRdb running MiXCR on the PCR reads. The data show approximately 460,000 distinct CDR3 sequences, around 40% seen once. This clonotype has a handful of counts. Its antigen is currently unknown. Sequenced sample: blood. This clonotype was sampled from a girl aged 10 to 17 with multiple sclerosis. The chain carries TRBV29-1 and TRBJ1-1, with D hard to call. CDR3 sequence (DNA): TGCAGCGTTGGTCGCAGATTTTCGCCGAGCACTGAAGCTTTCTTT. Translation: CSVGRRFSPSTEAFF.